The TCR beta chain described here comes from a study of T cell repertoires in cytomegalovirus infection. Each CDR3 protein is one row after TCRdb ran MiXCR on the reads. The sample contains approximately 180,000 distinct CDR3 sequences, 8.5% to 10% of which appear only once. Sequencing was carried out using PBMCs. The clonotype was recovered from a human donor in good health (CMV status not recorded). Some clones in this sample may be carry-over from other donors' samples.

CDR3 loop: CASSYQSSYEQYF. CDR3 nucleotide sequence: TGTGCCAGCAGTTACCAGAGCTCCTACGAGCAGTACTTC. J is TRBJ2-7 and V is TRBV6-2 or TRBV6-3; no definite D call. The CDR3 is 13 residues long. V was pared by 2 bases and J by 0 bases, with 5 bases between. Germline V CDR1 and CDR2: MNHEY, SVGEGT.